The 25 T cell receptor beta chains below all came from one sample that was sequenced in a study of T-cell reconstitution after alpha-beta-depleted transplantation in children. Researchers prepared the TCRbeta library using unique molecular identifiers, the study reports. From the PCR reads, TCRdb called clonotypes with MiXCR, one entry per CDR3 protein. The sample has about 640,000 distinct CDR3 sequences, 10% to 15% seen once. The material sequenced was PBMCs, mostly from graft donor cells, taken 360 days after TCRalphabeta/CD19-depleted stem cell transplant. These receptors all stem from a male patient aged 10-17 years who had a stem cell transplant for acute myeloid leukemia, so the T cells may come from the graft donor.

There are a few counts of this clonotype. The chain couples TRBV20-1 to TRBJ2-7, with 8 positions matching TRBD2. Germline V gene sequence: CDR1 DFQATT, CDR2 SNEGSKA (reference sequence). Germline trimming cut 0 bases from V and 2 bases from J; bases unmatched to any gene: 6. The CDR3 loop spans 15 amino acids. The DNA for the CDR3 is TGCAGTGCTAGAGATCCGGCGGGGGGACCCTACGAGCAGTACTTC. As protein: CSARDPAGGPYEQYF.

This clonotype has a count of ten or more. The rearrangement joins TRBV5-1 to TRBJ2-3; 12 nucleotides match TRBD2. V trimming: 2 bases; J trimming: 0 bases; junction bases outside the gene matches: 10. From germline, CDR1 is SGHRS and CDR2 YFSETQ. This CDR3 region has 19 residues. The DNA for the CDR3 is TGCGCCAGCAGCTTTTTTTGGCTAGCGGGAGGGCCGAGCACAGATACGCAGTATTTT. This translates into CASSFFWLAGGPSTDTQYF.

This clonotype appeared a few times. V gene TRBV20-1 combines with J gene TRBJ2-5; D remains unclear. The ends were cut back, 5 bases at V and 5 bases at J, with 9 bases in the middle. The CDR3 length is 11 residues. Germline V lookup: CDR1 DFQATT, CDR2 SNEGSKA (reference sequence). The CDR3, as DNA: TGCAGTGCTGTAGCTGGGGAGACCCAGTACTTC. Its protein product is CSAVAGETQYF.

This clonotype was recorded many times. The CDR3 DNA is TGTGCCACCAGTCCCGCAACCCCCACCTACCTTTACAATGAGCAGTTCTTC. Encoded protein: CATSPATPTYLYNEQFF. The rearrangement uses TRBV24-1 and TRBJ2-1; D is ambiguous. CDR1 is KGHDR, CDR2 SFDVKD, per germline. The V and J ends lost 6 bases and 4 bases respectively, with 21 bases between them. The CDR3 runs 17 residues.

This clonotype came up a few times. V gene TRBV2 combines with J gene TRBJ2-1; 7 bases are shared with TRBD2. The CDR3 is 15 residues long. CDR1 and CDR2 (germline): SNHLY, FYNNEI. Trimming removed 6 bases from V and 6 bases from J; junction bases left unmatched: 11. CDR3 in DNA: TGTGCCAGCAGGCGGGAGTCGGGCTTGGGCAATGAGCAGTTCTTC. Its protein is CASRRESGLGNEQFF.

This clonotype appeared many times. This chain joins TRBV28 and TRBJ1-2; D is unresolved. Per the germline V gene, CDR1 is MDHEN and CDR2 is SYDVKM. Deletions cut 1 base from V and 3 bases from J, with 15 bases between. The CDR3 totals 16 residues. CDR3 in DNA: TGTGCCAGCAGTTTATCCGACCGGCAGGCCCACTATGGCTACACCTTC. Protein sequence: CASSLSDRQAHYGYTF.

V and J are TRBV4-2 and TRBJ1-4, with no clear D. With 0 bases removed from V and 4 bases from J, the gap between germline ends came to 6 bases. CDR1 LGHNA and CDR2 YNFKEQ come from the germline V gene. The CDR3 loop spans 14 amino acids. The CDR3 is CASSQESLNEKLFF. For the CDR3, the DNA is TGTGCCAGCAGCCAAGAAAGTCTTAATGAAAAACTGTTTTTT.

The sample holds a few counts of this clonotype. The V gene is TRBV20-1, the J gene TRBJ2-3; 9 bases match TRBD2. The CDR3 sequence is 15 residues long. Looked up from germline, CDR1 is DFQATT and CDR2 is SNEGSKA (reference sequence). J gave up 2 bases and V 0 bases, and 3 bases lay outside the gene matches. The CDR3 sequence is CSARDGTSPTDTQYF. The CDR3 nucleotides read TGCAGTGCTAGAGACGGGACTAGCCCCACAGATACGCAGTATTTT.

Regarding this clonotype: Being one base from a much bigger clone, this may be a read error. The rearrangement uses TRBV6-1 and TRBJ2-6; D not resolved. Per germline, CDR1 MNHNS and CDR2 SASEGT. The CDR3 spans 14 residues. CDR3 in amino acids: CATLGVSGPNVLTF. The CDR3 DNA sequence: TGTGCCACCCTTGGAGTATCTGGGCCCAACGTCCTGACTTTC.

This sequence joins TRBV28 and TRBJ2-7; 14 nucleotides line up with TRBD2. The V gene's germline CDR1 is MDHEN and CDR2 SYDVKM. This CDR3 is 15 amino acids long. The ends lost 7 bases at V and 4 bases at J; junction bases unmatched: 6. The CDR3 DNA reads TGTGCCAGCACCGTGACTAGCGGGAGGGTATACGAGCAGTACTTC. This encodes CASTVTSGRVYEQYF.

This clonotype was found a few times. V gene TRBV11-1 combines with J gene TRBJ2-1; the match to TRBD2 covers 11 bases. Germline CDR1 is SGHAT and CDR2 is FQDESV (reference sequence). The CDR3 runs 17 residues. The V and J ends lost 2 bases and 0 bases, in that order; junction bases with no gene match: 3. CDR3 nucleotides: TGTGCCAGCAGCTTACTTGGACTAGCGGGCTCCTACAATGAGCAGTTCTTC. It codes for CASSLLGLAGSYNEQFF.

In this sample, this clonotype turned up a few times. This sequence joins TRBV3-1 and TRBJ1-4; D gene unclear. V shed 1 base and J shed 0 bases, with 6 bases lying between them. Germline loops: CDR1 LGHDT, CDR2 YNNKEL (reference sequence). CDR3 length: 15 residues. CDR3 loop: CASSQGPATNEKLFF. CDR3 DNA sequence: TGTGCCAGCAGCCAAGGACCCGCAACTAATGAAAAACTGTTTTTT.

This clonotype came up a few times. The J gene is TRBJ2-7, the V gene TRBV28; D not resolved. This CDR3 is 16 amino acids long. The germline CDR1 and CDR2 sequences are MDHEN and SYDVKM. The V end lost 4 bases, the J end lost 0 bases, and 16 bases lay between the germline ends. This CDR3 reads CASSSPGGSLSYEQYF. In nucleotides, the CDR3 is TGTGCCAGCAGTTCCCCGGGCGGTAGCCTCTCCTACGAGCAGTACTTC.

The V call is TRBV30, the J call TRBJ2-7; 9 nucleotides agree with TRBD1. Trimming removed 0 bases from V and 1 base from J; junction bases left unmatched: 4. In germline, CDR1 is GTSNPN, CDR2 SVGIG (reference sequence). CDR3 size: 15 residues. The CDR3 loop is CAWSVRQGVSYEQYF. The CDR3 nucleotides read TGTGCCTGGAGTGTACGACAGGGGGTTTCCTACGAGCAGTACTTC.

The genes are TRBV25-1 and TRBJ2-1, with TRBD2 identical over 11 bases. This CDR3 has 17 amino acids. V shed 6 bases and J 6 bases; nucleotides not matched to a gene: 13. The germline V gene encodes CDR1 MGHDK and CDR2 SYGVNS. CDR3 DNA: TGTGCCAGCAGCGGAACGACTAGCGGGGTAGGGTGCAATGAGCAGTTCTTC. Residues: CASSGTTSGVGCNEQFF.

This clonotype was detected only a few times. The gene calls are TRBV2 and TRBJ2-1; 7 bases match TRBD1. Trimming at V came to 7 bases and at J to 4 bases, leaving 16 bases not matched to a gene. This CDR3 is built from 17 residues. Germline values: CDR1 SNHLY, CDR2 FYNNEI. For the CDR3, the DNA is TGTGCCAGCATTCTCGCAAGACAGGGCCCTATTTACAATGAGCAGTTCTTC. It is translated as CASILARQGPIYNEQFF.

V usage is TRBV10-3 and J usage is TRBJ1-3, with 7 bases that match TRBD1. CDR1 and CDR2 from the germline V gene are ENHRY and SYGVKD. This CDR3 has 20 residues. V was pared by 0 bases and J by 3 bases, with 17 bases of the junction left unmatched. The CDR3 loop is CAISESRRTLTGIVGNTIYF. The CDR3 DNA is TGTGCCATCAGTGAGTCGAGACGTACCTTGACAGGGATTGTTGGAAACACCATATATTTT.

Many counts were recorded for this clonotype. V usage is TRBV6-2 or TRBV6-3 and J usage is TRBJ2-1, with 10 bases lining up with TRBD2. CDR1 and CDR2 from the germline V gene are MNHEY and SVGEGT. The CDR3 is 19 amino acids. Trimming cost V 2 bases and J 0 bases; bases outside gene matches: 10. For the CDR3, the DNA is TGTGCCAGCAGTTACCCTAGCGGGGGTTTGATGAGCTCCTACAATGAGCAGTTCTTC. Encoded protein: CASSYPSGGLMSSYNEQFF.

This chain connects TRBV3-1 to TRBJ2-7; 8 positions agree with TRBD2. The CDR3 spans 16 residues. V lost 1 base and J lost 2; bases outside the gene matches: 7. CDR1 is LGHDT, CDR2 YNNKEL, per germline (reference sequence). The CDR3 DNA is TGTGCCAGCAGCCAAGCCCTAGCGGGCCACACCTACGAGCAGTACTTC. It encodes CASSQALAGHTYEQYF.

In its sample, this clonotype was seen a few times. This chain joins TRBV14 and TRBJ2-5; D is perhaps TRBD2 (6 bases). V lost 4 bases, J lost 5 bases, and 17 bases lay in between. Germline CDR1 and CDR2: SGHDN and FVKESK. The CDR3 totals 15 residues. CDR3 DNA: TGTGCCAGCAGCCGAGCAGGGAGCGCGGGGGAGACCCAGTACTTC. Protein product: CASSRAGSAGETQYF.

A few counts support this clonotype. The chain combines TRBV20-1 with TRBJ2-1; TRBD1 agrees at 7 bases. This CDR3 region has 15 residues. The V segment lost 5 bases and the J segment 0 bases; nucleotides outside the gene matches: 7. CDR1 and CDR2 from the germline V gene are DFQATT and SNEGSKA (reference sequence). CDR3: CSAFDRVSSYNEQFF. CDR3 coding DNA: TGCAGTGCTTTTGACAGGGTTAGCTCCTACAATGAGCAGTTCTTC.

The chain carries TRBV7-9 and TRBJ2-3; 7 bases line up with TRBD2. CDR1 SEHNR and CDR2 FQNEAQ come from the germline V gene (reference sequence). With V trimmed by 8 bases and J by 1 base, 12 bases remained unmatched. This CDR3 comprises 16 residues. In DNA, the CDR3 is TGTGCCAGCCGTACTAGCGCTGGATCCCGCACAGATACGCAGTATTTT. It specifies CASRTSAGSRTDTQYF.

The V gene is TRBV20-1, the J gene TRBJ2-1; 9 nucleotides match TRBD2. The V gene's germline CDR1 is DFQATT and CDR2 SNEGSKA (reference sequence). The CDR3 extends over 17 amino acids. V gave up 6 bases and J gave up 4 bases; unmatched junction bases: 16. CDR3 sequence: CSALLIAGAIPYNEQFF. The CDR3 coding sequence is TGCAGTGCCTTATTAATAGCGGGAGCTATCCCTTACAATGAGCAGTTCTTC.

Only a few counts were recorded for this clonotype. The chain is built from TRBV12-3 or TRBV12-4 and TRBJ2-1, with 9 bases lining up with TRBD2. CDR3 size: 15 residues. Germline trimming cut 6 bases from V and 9 bases from J; bases unmatched to any gene: 12. The CDR3 DNA sequence: TGTGCCAGCAGCAACCCGGGACTAGCTTATAGTGAGCAGTTCTTC. Encoded protein: CASSNPGLAYSEQFF.

This clonotype appeared a few times. The rearrangement links TRBV7-2 to TRBJ2-1, with a tentative D call TRBD2 (5 bases). Trimming took off 5 bases at V and 0 bases at J, with 17 bases between the two ends. The CDR3 spans 17 residues. Germline values: CDR1 SGHTA, CDR2 FQGNSA. This chain's CDR3 is CASSPYFQRSSYNEQFF. The DNA of the CDR3 is TGTGCCAGCAGCCCATACTTTCAGCGGAGCTCCTACAATGAGCAGTTCTTC.